The 27 T cell receptor beta chains below were found in one sample sequenced in a study of T-cell reconstitution after alpha-beta-depleted transplantation in children. Library preparation (for TCRbeta) was performed with unique molecular identifiers. TCRdb re-called the PCR reads with MiXCR, one entry per CDR3 protein. The data contain more than 200,000 distinct CDR3 sequences, about a quarter of them singletons. Specimen: PBMCs, collected before TCRalphabeta/CD19-depleted stem cell transplant. These receptors originate from a girl aged 2-15 years with Fanconi anemia, due to receive a stem cell transplant.

This clonotype was recorded many times. The chain couples TRBV5-1 to TRBJ2-1; D is perhaps TRBD1 (6 bases). This CDR3 comprises 14 residues. The V end was cut by 0 bases, the J end by 4 bases, with 8 bases between. From germline, CDR1 is SGHRS and CDR2 YFSETQ. In DNA, the CDR3 is TGCGCCAGCAGCTTGGCCGACAGGTACAATGAGCAGTTCTTC. It specifies CASSLADRYNEQFF.

The chain joins TRBV5-1 to TRBJ2-1; tentatively, D is TRBD2 (6 bases). Trimming removed 3 bases from V and 5 bases from J, with 12 bases in between. In germline, CDR1 is SGHRS, CDR2 YFSETQ. This CDR3 spans 14 amino acids. CDR3 DNA sequence: TGCGCCAGCAGCTCAGTGACTAGAGACAATGAGCAGTTCTTC. The encoded protein is CASSSVTRDNEQFF.

This clonotype appeared many times. The J gene is TRBJ2-7, the V gene TRBV28; 12 bases align to TRBD2. This CDR3 spans 15 amino acids. CDR1 is MDHEN and CDR2 is SYDVKM in the germline V gene. With 6 bases clipped from V and 3 bases from J, the junction kept 6 bases outside the gene matches. CDR3: CASSGLAGNIYEQYF. The CDR3 coding sequence is TGTGCCAGCAGCGGACTAGCGGGGAACATCTACGAGCAGTACTTC. The whole variable domain, remainder taken from reference TRBV28 and TRBJ2-7, is DVKVTQSSRYLVKRTGEKVFLECVQDMDHENMFWYRQDPGLGLRLIYFSYDVKMKEKGDIPEGYSVSREKKERFSLILESASTNQTSMYLCASSGLAGNIYEQYFGPGTRLTVT.

CDR3 protein: CASTPLNWMDGNTIYF. The CDR3 bases are TGCGCCAGCACTCCCTTAAATTGGATGGATGGAAACACCATATATTTT. The chain couples TRBV10-2 to TRBJ1-3; no clear D gene. CDR1 and CDR2 (germline): WSHSY, SAAADI. V gave up 7 bases and J gave up 3 bases, with 19 bases separating them. This CDR3 has 16 amino acids.

CDR3 protein: CASNPLGGARQNEQFF. The CDR3 DNA reads as TGTGCCAGCAACCCGCTCGGGGGGGCTCGGCAAAATGAGCAGTTCTTC. The chain carries TRBV6-1 and TRBJ2-1, with TRBD2 matching 8 bases. The germline gives CDR1 MNHNS, CDR2 SASEGT. Trimming removed 7 bases from V and 7 bases from J; junction bases left unmatched: 15. This CDR3 is 16 amino acids long.

This clonotype was detected ten times or more. The V call is TRBV29-1, the J call TRBJ1-5; D unclear. Per germline, CDR1 SQVTM and CDR2 ANQGSEA. Trimming took off 4 bases at V and 6 bases at J, with 4 bases between the two ends. This CDR3 is 10 amino acids long. The chain's CDR3 is CSVGTQPQHF. In DNA, the CDR3 is TGCAGCGTTGGTACTCAGCCCCAGCATTTT.

There are a few counts of this clonotype. V usage is TRBV20-1 and J usage is TRBJ2-7; D gene ambiguous. V dropped 3 bases and J dropped 2 bases, with 8 bases sitting between them. CDR1 is DFQATT and CDR2 is SNEGSKA in the germline V gene (reference sequence). CDR3 size: 12 residues. CDR3 nucleotide sequence: TGCAGTGCTAGCGGCCAAACCTACGAGCAGTACTTC. Its protein is CSASGQTYEQYF.

This chain connects TRBV10-3 to TRBJ2-7, with TRBD1 as a possible D gene (5 bases). CDR1 is ENHRY and CDR2 is SYGVKD in the germline V gene. The CDR3 runs 12 residues. V shed 4 bases and J shed 2 bases, with 6 bases lying between them. CDR3 protein: CAISGGAYEQYF. CDR3 nucleotides: TGTGCCATCAGTGGGGGCGCCTACGAGCAGTACTTC.

Ten or more counts support this clonotype. The chain has TRBV20-1 and TRBJ2-5; D not certain. This CDR3 has 11 amino acids. Trimming cost V 2 bases and J 5 bases, with 6 bases left between them. Germline V gene sequence: CDR1 DFQATT, CDR2 SNEGSKA (reference sequence). CDR3 bases: TGCAGTGCTAGACCTTTGGAGACCCAGTACTTC. Protein product: CSARPLETQYF.

The V call is TRBV29-1, the J call TRBJ1-4; 8 nucleotides agree with TRBD1. The ends lost 6 bases at V and 8 bases at J; junction bases unmatched: 5. This CDR3 contains 12 residues. Germline V gene lookup returns CDR1 SQVTM and CDR2 ANQGSEA. CDR3 protein: CSVGQGEEKLFF. CDR3 in DNA: TGCAGCGTCGGACAGGGAGAGGAAAAACTGTTTTTT.

The chain recombines TRBV28 with TRBJ2-3, with 11 bases aligning to TRBD2. CDR3 length: 17 residues. Germline V lookup: CDR1 MDHEN, CDR2 SYDVKM. Losses at the gene ends were 5 bases for V and 1 base for J; bases not matched to a gene: 8. The CDR3: CASSLLAGGPGTDTQYF. In nucleotides, the CDR3 is TGTGCCAGCAGTCTCCTAGCGGGAGGACCTGGCACAGATACGCAGTATTTT.

In its sample, this clonotype was seen many times. The rearrangement joins TRBV11-2 to TRBJ1-6, with D possibly matching TRBD1 (6 bases). The CDR3 runs 15 residues. Germline V gene lookup returns CDR1 SGHAT and CDR2 FQNNGV. V was clipped by 5 bases and J by 8 bases, with 16 bases between them. The CDR3 region has the DNA TGTGCCAGCAGCCCCATTGGGGACATCGATTCACCCCTCCACTTT. Translated, it gives CASSPIGDIDSPLHF.

CDR3 in amino acids: CSVEIERVSYNEQFF. In DNA form, the CDR3 reads TGCAGCGTTGAAATCGAAAGGGTGTCCTACAATGAGCAGTTCTTC. The chain couples TRBV29-1 to TRBJ2-1; D gene ambiguous. The germline V gene encodes CDR1 SQVTM and CDR2 ANQGSEA. The CDR3 contains 15 residues. The V gene lost 2 bases and the J gene lost 1 base, with 12 bases spanning the gap.

The rearrangement uses TRBV18 and TRBJ2-7, with 9 bases that match TRBD2. The CDR3 contains 14 residues. Trimming took 5 bases from V and 4 from J; bases not matched to a gene: 6. Germline V gene sequence: CDR1 KGHSH, CDR2 LQKENI. The CDR3 is CASSGTSRIYEQYF. In nucleotides, the CDR3 is TGTGCCAGCTCAGGGACTAGCCGAATATACGAGCAGTACTTC.

This clonotype was seen a few times. J is TRBJ2-3 and V is TRBV30; TRBD1 matches at 8 bases. CDR1 and CDR2 (germline): GTSNPN, SVGIG (reference sequence). Trimming cost V 1 base and J 4 bases; bases outside gene matches: 10. This CDR3 region has 16 residues. The DNA for the CDR3 is TGTGCCTGGAGTGGAGTTTCCGGACAGGGTCCAGATACGCAGTATTTT. This encodes CAWSGVSGQGPDTQYF.

A few counts support this clonotype. The chain carries TRBV7-6 and TRBJ2-1; D may be TRBD2 (5 bases). In germline, CDR1 is SGHVS, CDR2 FNYEAQ. The V and J ends lost 4 bases and 8 bases respectively, with 12 bases between them. There are 13 residues in the CDR3. Here the CDR3 DNA reads TGTGCCAGCAGCTCAGCGAGGGTCCATGAGCAGTTCTTC. Its protein is CASSSARVHEQFF.

The table lists this clonotype with a few counts. The chain recombines TRBV29-1 with TRBJ1-2, with a tentative D call TRBD1 (6 bases). Germline lookup yields CDR1 SQVTM and CDR2 ANQGSEA. The CDR3 consists of 11 residues. Trimming stripped 7 bases from V and 4 bases from J, with 10 bases between. The CDR3 region is CSGMTGYGYTF. The CDR3 nucleotides read TGCAGCGGGATGACAGGCTATGGCTACACCTTC.

The V and J genes are TRBV11-2 and TRBJ2-7, with D tentatively TRBD1 (6 bases). CDR1 and CDR2 (germline): SGHAT, FQNNGV. The V end lost 8 bases, the J end lost 3 bases, and 17 bases lay between the germline ends. CDR3 length: 14 residues. The CDR3 sequence: CASRQGIGVYEQYF. CDR3 sequence (DNA): TGTGCCAGCCGCCAGGGGATTGGAGTCTACGAGCAGTACTTC.

The table lists this clonotype with a few counts. This chain links TRBV12-3 or TRBV12-4 with TRBJ2-4, with D uncertain. The CDR3 is 14 amino acids. V was cut by 2 bases and J by 4 bases, with 9 bases left in between. CDR3 bases: TGTGCCAGCAGTTTAAGGGCTAAAAAAAACATTCAGTACTTC. Amino acid sequence: CASSLRAKKNIQYF.

The V call is TRBV7-2, the J call TRBJ2-1, with 11 positions matching TRBD1. CDR3 length: 15 residues. Per germline, CDR1 SGHTA and CDR2 FQGNSA. The V gene end was trimmed by 5 bases and the J gene end by 6 bases; junction bases not matched to a gene: 6. CDR3 nucleotides: TGTGCCAGCAGCAAGGGACAGGGGGGGGGCAATGAGCAGTTCTTC. Protein product: CASSKGQGGGNEQFF.

At least ten counts were recorded for this clonotype. V usage is TRBV29-1 and J usage is TRBJ2-3; no clear D gene. Germline values: CDR1 SQVTM, CDR2 ANQGSEA. Trimming stripped 4 bases from V and 0 bases from J, with 8 bases between. The CDR3 consists of 13 residues. The CDR3 here is CSVVTTSTDTQYF. In nucleotides, the CDR3 is TGCAGCGTTGTGACAACTAGCACAGATACGCAGTATTTT.

The chain recombines TRBV29-1 with TRBJ2-3, with 11 bases fitting TRBD2. The germline V gene encodes CDR1 SQVTM and CDR2 ANQGSEA. CDR3 length: 13 residues. The V segment lost 4 bases and the J segment 6 bases; nucleotides outside the gene matches: 3. CDR3 bases: TGCAGCGTTGCTAGCGGGGGGCCCGATACGCAGTATTTT. This codes for CSVASGGPDTQYF.

The gene calls are TRBV13 and TRBJ2-7; D might be TRBD1 or TRBD2, each matching 5 bases. V dropped 5 bases and J dropped 1 base, with 12 bases sitting between them. Germline V lookup: CDR1 PRHDT, CDR2 FYEKMQ (reference sequence). The CDR3 sequence is 14 residues long. The CDR3 sequence: CASSLRDGSYEQYF. In DNA form, the CDR3 reads TGTGCCAGCAGCCTCCGGGACGGATCCTACGAGCAGTACTTC. The full variable domain, rest sourced from reference TRBV13 and TRBJ2-7, is AAGVIQSPRHLIKEKRETATLKCYPIPRHDTVYWYQQGPGQDPQFLISFYEKMQSDKGSIPDRFSAQQFSDYHSELNMSSLELGDSALYFCASSLRDGSYEQYFGPGTRLTVT.

This rearrangement joins TRBV6-1 to TRBJ2-7, with TRBD2 matching 8 bases. V dropped 6 bases and J dropped 2; count of bases not matched to a gene: 6. Germline CDR1 is MNHNS and CDR2 is SASEGT. CDR3 length: 14 amino acids. CDR3 DNA: TGTGCCAGCAGGCTCACGGGGGGGACCTACGAGCAGTACTTC. Translation gives CASRLTGGTYEQYF.

V usage is TRBV29-1 and J usage is TRBJ1-2; TRBD1 matches at 8 bases. In germline, CDR1 is SQVTM, CDR2 ANQGSEA. The CDR3 consists of 15 residues. Losses at the gene ends were 3 bases for V and 6 bases for J; bases not matched to a gene: 12. The CDR3 sequence: CSVDKRTGRTDGYTF. The CDR3 DNA reads as TGCAGCGTTGATAAGAGGACAGGGCGGACCGATGGCTACACCTTC.

The table lists this clonotype with many counts. The chain has TRBV4-2 and TRBJ2-7; D gene ambiguous. In germline, CDR1 is LGHNA, CDR2 YNFKEQ. V was clipped by 3 bases and J by 3 bases, with 12 bases between them. The CDR3 sequence is 14 residues long. The CDR3 nucleotides are TGTGCCAGCAGCCACCTCTACAACCGCTACGAGCAGTACTTC. Its translation: CASSHLYNRYEQYF.

This clonotype was picked up a small number of times. The rearrangement links TRBV20-1 to TRBJ2-7; 12 bases agree with TRBD2. Unmatched junction bases numbered 13, after V lost 3 bases and J lost 7 bases. The length of the CDR3 is 16 residues. Germline loops: CDR1 DFQATT, CDR2 SNEGSKA (reference sequence). CDR3 amino acids: CSARLWTSGTSREQYF. CDR3 in DNA: TGCAGTGCTAGGCTCTGGACTAGCGGGACCTCTCGTGAGCAGTACTTC.